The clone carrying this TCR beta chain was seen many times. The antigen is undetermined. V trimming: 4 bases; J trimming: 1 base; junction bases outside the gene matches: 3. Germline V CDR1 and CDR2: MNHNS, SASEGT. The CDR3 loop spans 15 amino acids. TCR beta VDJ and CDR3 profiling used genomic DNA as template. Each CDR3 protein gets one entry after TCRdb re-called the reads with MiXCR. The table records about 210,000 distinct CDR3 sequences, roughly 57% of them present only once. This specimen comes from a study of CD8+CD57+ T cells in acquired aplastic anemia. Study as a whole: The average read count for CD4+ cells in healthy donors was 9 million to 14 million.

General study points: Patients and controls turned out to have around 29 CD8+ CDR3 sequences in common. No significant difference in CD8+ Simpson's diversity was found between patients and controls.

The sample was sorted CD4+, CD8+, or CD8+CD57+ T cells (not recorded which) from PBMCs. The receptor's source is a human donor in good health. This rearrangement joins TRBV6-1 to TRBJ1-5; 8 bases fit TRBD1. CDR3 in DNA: TGTGCCAGCAGTGGACAGGGGTGGAGCAATCAGCCCCAGCATTTT. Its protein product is CASSGQGWSNQPQHF.